Below, 3 T cell receptor beta chains from the same sample are listed, as sequenced in a study of blood T cell repertoires in COVID-19. Libraries were prepared by immunoSEQ multiplex PCR; TCRdb keeps only in-frame clonotypes and omits some of them. The sample shows fewer than 250,000 clones, around 90% of them seen only once. The sequencing sample was made of PBMCs or T cells enriched from blood (not recorded which). The receptors were gathered from a man younger than 40 in a cohort exposed to, infected with or recovered from COVID-19 (not recorded which).

The chain joins TRBV29-1 to TRBJ1-3; the D gene is possibly TRBD1 (5 bases). CDR1 is SQVTM, CDR2 ANQGSEA, per germline. The CDR3 extends over 13 amino acids. Trimming removed 4 bases from V and 2 bases from J, with 9 bases in between. This CDR3 is CSVGREAGNTIYF. The CDR3 DNA is TGCAGCGTTGGCAGGGAGGCTGGAAACACCATATATTTT.

This clone came up a few times. This chain links TRBV28 with TRBJ2-6; 9 bases map to TRBD1. This CDR3 has 18 residues. Germline values: CDR1 MDHEN, CDR2 SYDVKM. V shed 1 base, J shed 5 bases, and the junction held 9 bases outside the gene matches. The CDR3: CASSLYGQGQGRANVLTF. The CDR3 region has the DNA TGTGCCAGCAGTTTATATGGACAGGGGCAGGGTCGGGCCAACGTCCTGACTTTC.

The V gene is TRBV21-1, the J gene TRBJ1-5; the table gives TRBD1 as D, unverified against the DNA. TRBV21-1 constitutes a pseudogene. This CDR3 is built from 21 residues. The CDR3 DNA reads as TGTGCCAGCAGCAAATCGCCACTGACAGGGGGTAGTAATAATAGCAATCAGCCCCAGCATTTT. Encoded protein: CASSKSPLTGGSNNSNQPQHF.